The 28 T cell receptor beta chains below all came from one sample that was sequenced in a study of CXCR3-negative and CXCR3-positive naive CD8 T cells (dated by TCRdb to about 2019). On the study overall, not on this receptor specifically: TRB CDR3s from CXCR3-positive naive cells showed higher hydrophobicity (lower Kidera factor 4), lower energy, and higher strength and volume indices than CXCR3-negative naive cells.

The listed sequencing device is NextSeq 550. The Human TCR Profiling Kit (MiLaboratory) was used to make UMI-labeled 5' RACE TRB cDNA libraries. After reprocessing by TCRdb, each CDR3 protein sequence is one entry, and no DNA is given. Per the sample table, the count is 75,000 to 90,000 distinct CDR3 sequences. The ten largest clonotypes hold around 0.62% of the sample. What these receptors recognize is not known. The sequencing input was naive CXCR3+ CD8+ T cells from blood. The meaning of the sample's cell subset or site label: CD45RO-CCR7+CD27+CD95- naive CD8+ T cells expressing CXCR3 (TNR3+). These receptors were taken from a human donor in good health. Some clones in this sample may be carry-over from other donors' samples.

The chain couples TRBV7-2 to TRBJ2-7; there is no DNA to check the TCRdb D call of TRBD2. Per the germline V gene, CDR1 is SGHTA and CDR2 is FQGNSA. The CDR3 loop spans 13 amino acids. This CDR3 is CASSLGGAGEKYF. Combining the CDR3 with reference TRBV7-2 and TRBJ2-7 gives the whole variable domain GAGVSQSPSNKVTEKGKDVELRCDPISGHTALYWYRQSLGQGLEFLIYFQGNSAPDKSGLPSDRFSAERTGGSVSTLTIQRTQQEDSAVYLCASSLGGAGEKYFGPGTRLTVT.

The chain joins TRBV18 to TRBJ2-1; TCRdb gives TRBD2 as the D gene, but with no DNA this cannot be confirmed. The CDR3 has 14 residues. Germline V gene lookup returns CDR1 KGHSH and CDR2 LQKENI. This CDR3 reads CASSPRRETGEQFF.

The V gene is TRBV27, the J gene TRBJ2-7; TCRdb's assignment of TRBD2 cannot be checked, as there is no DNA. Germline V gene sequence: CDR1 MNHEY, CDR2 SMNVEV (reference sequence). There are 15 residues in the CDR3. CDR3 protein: CASSFAGGARDEQYF.

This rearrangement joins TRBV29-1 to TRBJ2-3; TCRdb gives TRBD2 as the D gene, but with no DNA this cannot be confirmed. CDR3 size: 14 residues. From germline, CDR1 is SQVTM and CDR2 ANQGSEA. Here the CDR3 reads CSVGAGGYTDTQYF.

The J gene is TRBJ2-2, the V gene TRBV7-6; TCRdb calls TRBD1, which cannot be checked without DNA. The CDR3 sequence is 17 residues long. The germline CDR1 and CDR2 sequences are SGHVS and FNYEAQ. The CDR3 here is CASSLGSRGRPGGELFF.

CDR3 residues: CASSQPGLDGYTF. The chain joins TRBV7-9 to TRBJ1-2; TCRdb's assignment of TRBD1 cannot be checked, as there is no DNA. Germline V lookup: CDR1 SEHNR, CDR2 FQNEAQ (reference sequence). The length of the CDR3 is 13 residues.

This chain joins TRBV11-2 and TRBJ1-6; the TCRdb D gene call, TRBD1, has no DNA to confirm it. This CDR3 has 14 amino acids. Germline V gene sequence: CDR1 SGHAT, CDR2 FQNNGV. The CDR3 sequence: CASNLGGRRSPLHF. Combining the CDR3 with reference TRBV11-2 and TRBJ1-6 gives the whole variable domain EAGVAQSPRYKIIEKRQSVAFWCNPISGHATLYWYQQILGQGPKLLIQFQNNGVVDDSQLPKDRFSAERLKGVDSTLKIQPAKLEDSAVYLCASNLGGRRSPLHFGNGTRLTVT.

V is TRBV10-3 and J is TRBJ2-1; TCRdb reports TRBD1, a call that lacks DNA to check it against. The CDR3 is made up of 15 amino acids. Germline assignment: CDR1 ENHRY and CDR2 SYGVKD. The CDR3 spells CAISEGREPYNEQFF.

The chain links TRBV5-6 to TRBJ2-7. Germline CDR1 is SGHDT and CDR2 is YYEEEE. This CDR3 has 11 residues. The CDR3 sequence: CASSRFYEQYF.

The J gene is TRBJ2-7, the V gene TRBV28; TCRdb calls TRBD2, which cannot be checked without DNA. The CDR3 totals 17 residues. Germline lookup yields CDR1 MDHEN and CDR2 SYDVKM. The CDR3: CASSPGLAGFTSYEQYF.

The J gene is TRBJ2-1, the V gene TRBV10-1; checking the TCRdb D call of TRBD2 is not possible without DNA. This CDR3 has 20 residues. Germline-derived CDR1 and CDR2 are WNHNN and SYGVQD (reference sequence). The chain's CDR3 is CASSESGSASGSGSYNEQFF.

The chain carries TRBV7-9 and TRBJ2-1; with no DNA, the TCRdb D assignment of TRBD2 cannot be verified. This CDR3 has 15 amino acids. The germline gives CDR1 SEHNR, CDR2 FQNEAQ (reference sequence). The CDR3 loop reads CASSFLAGDPNEQFF.

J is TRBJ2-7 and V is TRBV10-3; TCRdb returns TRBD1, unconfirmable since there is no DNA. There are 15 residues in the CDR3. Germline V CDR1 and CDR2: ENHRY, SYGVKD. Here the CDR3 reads CAISGNPDGPYEQYF.

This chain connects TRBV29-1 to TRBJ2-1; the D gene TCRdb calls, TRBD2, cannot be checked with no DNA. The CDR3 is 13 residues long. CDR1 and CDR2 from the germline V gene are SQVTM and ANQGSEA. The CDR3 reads CSVEPGLDNEQFF.

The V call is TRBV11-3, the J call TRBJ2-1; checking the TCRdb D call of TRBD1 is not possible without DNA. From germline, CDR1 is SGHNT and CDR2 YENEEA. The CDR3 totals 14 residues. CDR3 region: CATRDRGGGNEQFF.

This chain's CDR3 is CATSRATDTEAFF. The chain combines TRBV15 with TRBJ1-1. This CDR3 contains 13 residues. Looked up from germline, CDR1 is LNHNV and CDR2 is YYDKDF (reference sequence).

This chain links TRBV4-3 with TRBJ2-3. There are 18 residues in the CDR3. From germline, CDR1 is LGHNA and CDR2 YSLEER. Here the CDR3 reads CASSQDLDGRFSTDTQYF.

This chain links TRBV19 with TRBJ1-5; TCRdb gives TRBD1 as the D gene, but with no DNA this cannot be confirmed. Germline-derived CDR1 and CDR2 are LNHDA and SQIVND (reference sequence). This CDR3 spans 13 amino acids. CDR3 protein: CASWDRGGQPQHF. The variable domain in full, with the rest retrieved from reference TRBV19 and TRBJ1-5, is DGGITQSPKYLFRKEGQNVTLSCEQNLNHDAMYWYRQDPGQGLRLIYYSQIVNDFQKGDIAEGYSVSREKKESFPLTVTSAQKNPTAFYLCASWDRGGQPQHFGDGTRLSIL.

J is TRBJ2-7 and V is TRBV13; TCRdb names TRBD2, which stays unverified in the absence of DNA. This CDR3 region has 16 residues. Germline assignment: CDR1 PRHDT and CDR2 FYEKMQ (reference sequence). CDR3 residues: CASSPRTSGIAYEQYF.

CDR3 sequence: CASSQVSGSNYGYTF. The chain combines TRBV4-1 with TRBJ1-2. CDR1 and CDR2 (germline): MGHRA, YSYEKL. The CDR3 length is 15 residues.

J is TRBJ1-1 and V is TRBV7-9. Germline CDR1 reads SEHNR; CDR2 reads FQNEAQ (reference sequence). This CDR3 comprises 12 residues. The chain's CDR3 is CATAERNTEAFF. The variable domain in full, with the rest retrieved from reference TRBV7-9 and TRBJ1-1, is DTGVSQNPRHKITKRGQNVTFRCDPISEHNRLYWYRQTLGQGPEFLTYFQNEAQLEKSRLLSDRFSAERPKGSFSTLEIQRTEQGDSAMYLCATAERNTEAFFGQGTRLTVV.

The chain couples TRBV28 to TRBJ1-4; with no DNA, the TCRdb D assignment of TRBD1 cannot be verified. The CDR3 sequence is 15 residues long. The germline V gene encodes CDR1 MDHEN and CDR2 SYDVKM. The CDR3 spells CASSPFRGADEKLFF.

The CDR3 reads CASSFDPSEQFF. The chain couples TRBV5-1 to TRBJ2-1. The CDR3 has 12 amino acids. The germline CDR1 and CDR2 sequences are SGHRS and YFSETQ. The full variable domain, completed using reference TRBV5-1 and TRBJ2-1, is KAGVTQTPRYLIKTRGQQVTLSCSPISGHRSVSWYQQTPGQGLQFLFEYFSETQRNKGNFPGRFSGRQFSNSRSEMNVSTLELGDSALYLCASSFDPSEQFFGPGTRLTVL.

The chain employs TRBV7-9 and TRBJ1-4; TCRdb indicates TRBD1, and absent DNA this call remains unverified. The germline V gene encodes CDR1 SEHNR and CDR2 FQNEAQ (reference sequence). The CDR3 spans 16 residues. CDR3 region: CASSSVSGAANEKLFF.

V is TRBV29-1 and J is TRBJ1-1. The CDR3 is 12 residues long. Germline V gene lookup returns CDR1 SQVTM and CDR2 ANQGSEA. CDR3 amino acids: CSVEGLETEAFF.

CDR3 sequence reads: CASSHGDTFWESEETQYF. The chain is built from TRBV14 and TRBJ2-5; TCRdb gives TRBD2 as the D gene, but with no DNA this cannot be confirmed. CDR1 and CDR2 (germline): SGHDN, FVKESK. CDR3 length equals 18 residues.

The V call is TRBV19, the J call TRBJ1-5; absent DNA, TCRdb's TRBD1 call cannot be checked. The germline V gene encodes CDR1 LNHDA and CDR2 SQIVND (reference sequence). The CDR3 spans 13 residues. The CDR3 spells CASSMWGHQPQHF.

The CDR3 protein is CASSRDRRNQPQHF. The J gene is TRBJ1-5, the V gene TRBV2; TCRdb names TRBD1, which stays unverified in the absence of DNA. The CDR3 length is 14 residues. Germline V gene lookup returns CDR1 SNHLY and CDR2 FYNNEI.